These T cell receptor beta chains were read from a single sample in a study of blood T cell repertoires in COVID-19. Clones were read by immunoSEQ multiplex PCR, and TCRdb kept only the in-frame ones, dropping some. The sample lists about 190,000 clones, 80% to 95% seen once, with 0.5% to 0.65% in the top ten. The sample was peripheral blood. The receptor set was obtained from a man aged 45-65 years with acute or convalescent COVID-19. Each CDR3 is given with its conserved first and last residue. A D gene is named only where the DNA matches it firmly. Clone size is not always given. Where it is, it says once, few, many or a class for expanded clones.

d_call,j_call,v_call,clone_size,cdr3_nt,cdr3_aa
TRBD1,TRBJ1-1,TRBV6-5,.,TGTGCCAGCAGTCTGACAGGGGGTTTTGAAGCTTTCTTT,CASSLTGGFEAFF
.,TRBJ1-4,TRBV19,.,TGTGCCAGTAGTCAAGACAGGCAAGCAACTAATGAAAAACTGTTTTTT,CASSQDRQATNEKLFF
TRBD1,TRBJ2-2,TRBV7-2,.,TGTGCCAGCAGCTCCAACAGGGGGCGGACCGGGGAGCTGTTTTTT,CASSSNRGRTGELFF
.,TRBJ1-1,TRBV28,.,TGTGCCAGCAGTTTAAACAGGGTTTCTGAAGCTTTCTTT,CASSLNRVSEAFF
.,TRBJ1-1,TRBV7-2,once,TGTGCCAGCAGCTCCCCCAGGGGAAAGATGAACACTGAAGCTTTCTTT,CASSSPRGKMNTEAFF
TRBD1,TRBJ2-4,TRBV5-5,.,TGTGCCAGCAGCTCTGCTGGGACAGGGGGCAGGAACATTCAGTACTTC,CASSSAGTGGRNIQYF
.,TRBJ1-5,TRBV4-1,.,TGCGCCAGCAGCCAAGCTCACACAGGTGGACAGCCCCAGCATTTT,CASSQAHTGGQPQHF
.,TRBJ2-1,TRBV5-4,.,TGTGCCAGCAGCCCGGACTGGGGTTCCTACAATGAGCAGTTCTTC,CASSPDWGSYNEQFF
.,TRBJ2-1,TRBV14,.,TGTGCCAGCAGCCCTTTACAGGGTTTTCGGTTTTCCTACAATGAGCAGTTCTTC,CASSPLQGFRFSYNEQFF
TRBD1,TRBJ1-2,TRBV9,.,TGTGCCAGCAGCGTAGACCCGGCAGGGGGTCAGGGCTACACCTTC,CASSVDPAGGQGYTF
.,TRBJ2-5,TRBV20-1,.,TGCAGTGCTAGTAACAGGGGAGGAGAGACCCAGTACTTC,CSASNRGGETQYF
.,TRBJ1-1,TRBV27,.,TGTGCCAGCAGCATTACCGGGACACTGAACACTGAAGCTTTCTTT,CASSITGTLNTEAFF
TRBD2,TRBJ2-3,TRBV15,.,TGTGCCACCAGCAGAACGGGGGGATCGGGAGATACGCAGTATTTT,CATSRTGGSGDTQYF